These 24 T cell receptor beta chains came from one sample sequenced in a study of early T cells in non-severe SARS-CoV-2 infection. In TCRdb, the 5' RACE reads were re-called with MiXCR into one record per CDR3 protein. Here the sample spans tens of thousands of distinct CDR3 sequences, approximately 9.9% being singletons. The sequenced sample was whole blood. The receptors originated from an adult who was a healthcare worker with PCR-confirmed SARS-CoV-2 infection or an uninfected control (not recorded which).

This chain links TRBV5-1 with TRBJ2-3, with TRBD1 identical over 9 bases. The CDR3 totals 15 residues. Trimming cost V 4 bases and J 5 bases; bases outside gene matches: 8. Germline loops: CDR1 SGHRS, CDR2 YFSETQ. This CDR3 is CASSPGQGGIDTQYF. CDR3 DNA sequence: TGCGCCAGCAGCCCGGGACAGGGAGGGATAGATACGCAGTATTTT.

The chain combines TRBV3-1 with TRBJ2-7; weak D call: TRBD1 (5 bases). Trimming shortened V by 1 base and J by 5 bases, and 9 bases separated the two germline ends. The CDR3 extends over 13 amino acids. CDR1 and CDR2 (germline): LGHDT, YNNKEL (reference sequence). CDR3 DNA sequence: TGTGCCAGCAGCCAAGTCAGCAGGGACGAGCAGTACTTC. This sequence encodes CASSQVSRDEQYF.

The chain is built from TRBV2 and TRBJ1-1; D call uncertain. The CDR3 consists of 11 residues. V lost 8 bases and J 1 base, leaving 5 bases between the germline ends. CDR1 is SNHLY, CDR2 FYNNEI, per germline. CDR3 sequence (DNA): TGTGCCAGCGTGGCGAACACTGAAGCTTTCTTT. Amino acids: CASVANTEAFF. Supplemented by reference TRBV2 and TRBJ1-1, the full variable domain reads EPEVTQTPSHQVTQMGQEVILRCVPISNHLYFYWYRQILGQKVEFLVSFYNNEISEKSEIFDDQFSVERPDGSNFTLKIRSTKLEDSAMYFCASVANTEAFFGQGTRLTVV.

This clonotype was detected a few times. The chain uses TRBV7-2 and TRBJ2-3; 14 nucleotides align to TRBD2. The CDR3 covers 17 residues. The trim removed 5 bases at V and 5 bases at J, leaving 9 bases unmatched. CDR1 is SGHTA and CDR2 is FQGNSA in the germline V gene. CDR3 amino acids: CASSLGTSGGSRDTQYF. The CDR3 nucleotides are TGTGCCAGCAGCCTAGGGACTAGCGGGGGTTCTCGAGATACGCAGTATTTT.

At least ten counts were recorded for this clonotype. The V and J genes are TRBV7-8 and TRBJ2-1; the D call may be TRBD1 or TRBD2 (6 bases each). The CDR3 is made up of 15 amino acids. CDR1 and CDR2 from the germline V gene are SGHVS and FQNEAQ. Trimming took off 3 bases at V and 4 bases at J, with 13 bases between the two ends. The CDR3 DNA sequence: TGTGCCAGCAGCTTCCCCGGGGGCCTTTACAATGAGCAGTTCTTC. Protein sequence: CASSFPGGLYNEQFF.

This clonotype was seen many times. The V gene is TRBV11-2, the J gene TRBJ2-1, with 8 bases aligning to TRBD2. V trimming: 5 bases; J trimming: 10 bases; junction bases outside the gene matches: 10. The germline V gene encodes CDR1 SGHAT and CDR2 FQNNGV. CDR3 length equals 14 residues. CDR3 sequence reads: CASSTGLASEEQFF. Here the CDR3 DNA reads TGTGCCAGCAGCACAGGACTAGCATCAGAGGAGCAGTTCTTC.

The chain links TRBV19 to TRBJ1-2; 8 bases map to TRBD1. The CDR3 is made up of 14 amino acids. J gave up 8 bases and V 9 bases, and 14 bases lay outside the gene matches. Looked up from germline, CDR1 is LNHDA and CDR2 is SQIVND (reference sequence). This CDR3 is CASATRTGIGGYTF. CDR3 in DNA: TGTGCCAGCGCAACTCGGACAGGGATAGGCGGCTACACCTTC. Full variable domain (outside the CDR3, taken from reference TRBV19 and TRBJ1-2): DGGITQSPKYLFRKEGQNVTLSCEQNLNHDAMYWYRQDPGQGLRLIYYSQIVNDFQKGDIAEGYSVSREKKESFPLTVTSAQKNPTAFYLCASATRTGIGGYTFGSGTRLTVV.

This clonotype was seen more than once but under ten times. The rearrangement joins TRBV9 to TRBJ2-2, with 8 positions matching TRBD2. CDR1 SGDLS and CDR2 YYNGEE come from the germline V gene. After removal of 4 bases from V and 2 bases from J, the junction contained 7 bases not matched to a gene. CDR3 length: 16 amino acids. The CDR3 is CASSPRGDPNTGELFF. The CDR3 coding sequence is TGTGCCAGCAGCCCGCGGGGGGACCCCAACACCGGGGAGCTGTTTTTT.

This clonotype has more than one count but fewer than ten. CDR3 sequence (DNA): TGTGCCAGCAGCGTAGGCGACTACAATGAGCAGTTCTTC. Its translation is CASSVGDYNEQFF. V gene TRBV9 combines with J gene TRBJ2-1; D uncertain. The CDR3 spans 13 residues. CDR1 SGDLS and CDR2 YYNGEE come from the germline V gene. The V gene lost 0 bases and the J gene lost 3 bases, with 4 bases spanning the gap.

This clonotype appeared many times. The chain is built from TRBV15 and TRBJ1-6, with a possible D match to TRBD1 (6 bases). The CDR3 runs to 14 residues. Per the germline V gene, CDR1 is LNHNV and CDR2 is YYDKDF (reference sequence). The germline V and J ends were trimmed by 3 bases and 7 bases, with 10 bases remaining between them. CDR3 in DNA: TGTGCCACCAGCAGCAGGGGTGGAAATTCACCCCTCCACTTT. The encoded protein is CATSSRGGNSPLHF.

This clonotype appeared many times. This rearrangement joins TRBV29-1 to TRBJ1-1, with D perhaps TRBD1 (5 bases). The V gene lost 7 bases and the J gene lost 10 bases, with 19 bases spanning the gap. The CDR3 runs to 12 residues. Germline V CDR1 and CDR2: SQVTM, ANQGSEA. The DNA for the CDR3 is TGCAGCGGGGGGTCGGGCCAAGTTGGAGCTTTCTTT. This codes for CSGGSGQVGAFF.

The rearrangement links TRBV29-1 to TRBJ2-2, with 7 bases that match TRBD1. The CDR3 extends over 14 amino acids. V shed 7 bases and J 5 bases; nucleotides not matched to a gene: 10. The germline CDR1 and CDR2 sequences are SQVTM and ANQGSEA. The CDR3 DNA is TGCAGCGCCCTTCGGGACAGCTGGACCGGGGAGCTGTTTTTT. Its translation is CSALRDSWTGELFF.

In nucleotides, the CDR3 is TGCAGCGTTGGGGGTCTCAAAGGGCCGGATACGCAGTATTTT. Protein: CSVGGLKGPDTQYF. This chain uses TRBV29-1 with TRBJ2-3, with D unresolved. This CDR3 region has 14 residues. Trimming pared 4 bases from V and 6 bases from J, leaving 17 bases between. Germline V gene lookup returns CDR1 SQVTM and CDR2 ANQGSEA.

This clonotype was seen repeatedly, ten times or more. This chain joins TRBV5-1 and TRBJ2-5, with 8 nucleotides matching TRBD1. The V segment lost 4 bases and the J segment 5 bases; nucleotides outside the gene matches: 16. This CDR3 has 17 residues. Germline loops: CDR1 SGHRS, CDR2 YFSETQ. The CDR3 here is CASSLGSLQGAGETQYF. As DNA, the CDR3 is TGCGCCAGCAGCCTCGGGAGTCTCCAGGGGGCTGGGGAGACCCAGTACTTC.

This clonotype was observed many times. V and J are TRBV29-1 and TRBJ2-1; D is perhaps TRBD1 (6 bases). The CDR3 runs to 14 residues. The V end lost 4 bases, the J end lost 7 bases, and 17 bases lay between the germline ends. CDR1 and CDR2 (germline): SQVTM, ANQGSEA. CDR3 loop: CSVAGTPFGNEQFF. CDR3 DNA sequence: TGCAGCGTTGCAGGGACACCTTTTGGGAATGAGCAGTTCTTC.

This clonotype was seen more than once but under ten times. The rearrangement joins TRBV6-6 to TRBJ2-7; D may be TRBD1 (5 bases). V shed 2 bases and J shed 4 bases, with 12 bases lying between them. The CDR3 is 14 residues long. Germline lookup yields CDR1 MNHNY and CDR2 SVGAGI (reference sequence). This CDR3 is CASSYDAGLYEQYF. The DNA for the CDR3 is TGTGCCAGCAGTTACGATGCAGGGTTGTACGAGCAGTACTTC.

This clonotype was counted a few times. The rearrangement links TRBV12-3 or TRBV12-4 to TRBJ2-5, with no clear D. Trimming removed 2 bases from V and 5 bases from J, with 15 bases in between. The CDR3 runs 15 residues. CDR3 residues: CASSLHRRLGETQYF. The CDR3 DNA sequence: TGTGCCAGCAGTTTACACAGACGGTTGGGCGAGACCCAGTACTTC.

This clonotype was counted many times. The gene calls are TRBV2 and TRBJ1-2, with D possibly matching TRBD1 (5 bases). V was shortened by 6 bases and J by 8 bases, with 13 bases between the two germline ends. The CDR3 consists of 12 residues. Germline loops: CDR1 SNHLY, CDR2 FYNNEI. CDR3 nucleotide sequence: TGTGCCAGCAGGTGGGGGGGTAGAGGCTACACCTTC. Translation gives CASRWGGRGYTF.

This clonotype was recorded many times. This chain connects TRBV5-1 to TRBJ1-1; D might be TRBD1 (6 bases). V was clipped by 4 bases and J by 1 base, with 11 bases between them. Per the germline V gene, CDR1 is SGHRS and CDR2 is YFSETQ. The CDR3 runs 14 residues. The CDR3 region is CASSAGHRNTEAFF. The CDR3 coding sequence is TGCGCCAGCAGCGCGGGACACCGGAACACTGAAGCTTTCTTT.

This sequence joins TRBV28 and TRBJ2-1; either TRBD1 or TRBD2 may fit D (5 bases each). The CDR3 is 14 amino acids. Germline V CDR1 and CDR2: MDHEN, SYDVKM. Trimming took off 6 bases at V and 8 bases at J, with 17 bases between the two ends. This chain's CDR3 is CASSPPGPFYEQFF. CDR3 DNA sequence: TGTGCCAGCAGCCCCCCGGGGCCATTTTATGAGCAGTTCTTC.

The chain is built from TRBV20-1 and TRBJ2-3, with a possible D match to TRBD2 (5 bases). CDR3 size: 14 residues. V was trimmed by 6 bases and J by 0 bases, leaving 13 bases between them. Germline assignment: CDR1 DFQATT and CDR2 SNEGSKA (reference sequence). CDR3 sequence: CSAAGETSTDTQYF. The CDR3 region has the DNA TGCAGTGCCGCCGGGGAAACTAGCACAGATACGCAGTATTTT.

The V gene is TRBV29-1, the J gene TRBJ1-2; 7 bases map to TRBD1. This CDR3 has 13 amino acids. V lost 6 bases to trimming and J lost 4 bases; unmatched junction nucleotides: 8. Germline-derived CDR1 and CDR2 are SQVTM and ANQGSEA. The CDR3 spells CSVAPGQSYGYTF. The CDR3 DNA reads TGCAGCGTCGCCCCGGGACAGAGCTATGGCTACACCTTC.

At least ten counts were recorded for this clonotype. This chain uses TRBV6-5 with TRBJ2-5, with 7 bases matching TRBD1. Germline trimming cut 6 bases from V and 5 bases from J; bases unmatched to any gene: 9. This CDR3 region has 14 residues. Germline assignment: CDR1 MNHEY and CDR2 SVGAGI. This CDR3 reads CASREPGGAETQYF. In nucleotides, the CDR3 is TGTGCCAGCAGAGAACCAGGGGGAGCGGAGACCCAGTACTTC.

V usage is TRBV5-1 and J usage is TRBJ1-1, with 7 bases matching TRBD1. Unmatched junction bases numbered 16, after V lost 4 bases and J lost 4 bases. There are 17 residues in the CDR3. Germline V gene data show CDR1 as SGHRS and CDR2 as YFSETQ. Here the CDR3 reads CASSEPGQRLRGTEAFF. CDR3 DNA: TGCGCCAGCAGCGAGCCGGGACAGCGACTCCGGGGCACTGAAGCTTTCTTT.